This T cell receptor beta chain was obtained from a study of T-cell memory formation after mild COVID-19. Study-level information: TCR clusters were largely donor specific.

MiXCR, run by TCRdb on the 5' RACE reads, gives a single entry per CDR3 protein. The sample records roughly 49,000 distinct CDR3 sequences, roughly a quarter being singletons. This clonotype was seen only a few times. With 4 bases clipped from V and 2 bases from J, the junction kept 7 bases outside the gene matches. This CDR3 is built from 16 residues. Germline V gene data show CDR1 as LGHNT and CDR2 as FRNRAP. This chain connects TRBV12-5 to TRBJ2-3, with 9 nucleotides matching TRBD1. The sequenced sample consisted of PBMCs or a T cell subset sorted from them (not recorded which). The clonotype was recovered from a man aged 18 to 35 who had mild COVID-19 (a few samples of this study predate the infection). Cell type and time point are not known. As DNA, the CDR3 is TGTGCTAGTGGTTCCCCAGACAGGGGGGTCACAGATACGCAGTATTTT. Encoded protein: CASGSPDRGVTDTQYF.